The 12 T cell receptor beta chains in this list originate from one sample, sequenced in a study of cytomegalovirus exposure and HLA in healthy donors (dated by TCRdb to the late 2010s). Preparation of the library involved the immunoSEQ multiplex PCR assay. Held by TCRdb, this immuneACCESS table contains in-frame sequences only and omits some clones. Under half of the omission traces to an unresolved V gene where checked; the cause of the rest is unknown. This sample gives over 85,000 clones in total; roughly 92% of them show up just once. In total, the top ten clones hold 1.1% of the sample. Sequenced material: PBMCs. Receptors originate from a woman aged 25 to 39 in good health and CMV-seropositive.

The chain combines TRBV6-5 with TRBJ2-7, with TRBD1 identical over 7 bases. After removal of 6 bases from V and 5 bases from J, the junction contained 13 bases not matched to a gene. Germline CDR1 and CDR2: MNHEY and SVGAGI. CDR3 length: 15 residues. CDR3 sequence reads: CASSRTGEPLHEQYF. The DNA for the CDR3 is TGTGCCAGCAGCCGGACAGGAGAACCGCTACACGAGCAGTACTTC.

V and J are TRBV5-5 and TRBJ2-5, with D maybe TRBD2 (6 bases). Per the germline V gene, CDR1 is SGHKS and CDR2 is YYEKEE (reference sequence). Trimming took 4 bases from V and 5 from J, leaving 15 bases between them. CDR3 length: 14 amino acids. CDR3 region: CASSLGGPGETQYF. The CDR3 DNA is TGTGCCAGCAGCCTTGGAGGGCCGGGGGAGACCCAGTACTTC.

This rearrangement joins TRBV15 to TRBJ2-7; TRBD2 aligns across 11 bases. CDR1 is LNHNV, CDR2 YYDKDF, per germline (reference sequence). The J segment lost 4 bases and the V segment lost 0 bases, leaving 11 bases of the junction unmatched. CDR3 length: 18 amino acids. As DNA, the CDR3 is TGTGCCACCAGCAGAGACCTCAAACTAGCGGGAGTTATATACGAGCAGTACTTC. Encoded protein: CATSRDLKLAGVIYEQYF.

The J gene is TRBJ1-5, the V gene TRBV5-1, with a weak D call TRBD1 (5 bases). The CDR3 length is 13 residues. Germline-derived CDR1 and CDR2 are SGHRS and YFSETQ. V was shortened by 0 bases and J by 7 bases, with 8 bases between the two germline ends. The CDR3 coding sequence is TGCGCCAGCAGCTTGGGGGGGGACCAGCCCCAGCATTTT. Translated, it gives CASSLGGDQPQHF.

This clone came up once. The chain couples TRBV29-1 to TRBJ2-1; TRBD1 matches at 10 bases. Germline V gene data show CDR1 as SQVTM and CDR2 as ANQGSEA. The J segment lost 9 bases and the V segment lost 1 base, leaving 9 bases of the junction unmatched. The CDR3 consists of 15 residues. The CDR3 loop reads CSVEVPGRDRGEQFF. CDR3 sequence (DNA): TGCAGCGTTGAAGTTCCGGGACGGGACAGGGGTGAGCAGTTCTTC.

The gene calls are TRBV7-2 and TRBJ1-1; 7 nucleotides line up with TRBD1. The ends lost 1 base at V and 3 bases at J; junction bases unmatched: 5. CDR3 length: 15 amino acids. Germline V CDR1 and CDR2: SGHTA, FQGNSA. The CDR3 here is CASSLGDSRHTEAFF. The CDR3 DNA follows: TGTGCCAGCAGCTTAGGGGACAGCAGGCACACTGAAGCTTTCTTT. Based on the CDR3 plus reference TRBV7-2 and TRBJ1-1, the full variable domain is GAGVSQSPSNKVTEKGKDVELRCDPISGHTALYWYRQSLGQGLEFLIYFQGNSAPDKSGLPSDRFSAERTGGSVSTLTIQRTQQEDSAVYLCASSLGDSRHTEAFFGQGTRLTVV.

The chain has TRBV7-2 and TRBJ2-1; 11 positions agree with TRBD2. CDR1 is SGHTA, CDR2 FQGNSA, per germline. The CDR3 runs to 17 residues. Trimming at V came to 0 bases and at J to 6 bases, leaving 7 bases not matched to a gene. CDR3 bases: TGTGCCAGCAGCTTAGCTTTACTAGCGGGAGTACGCAATGAGCAGTTCTTC. This gives the protein CASSLALLAGVRNEQFF.

V and J are TRBV27 and TRBJ2-2, with 9 bases that match TRBD2. This CDR3 is built from 20 residues. Germline CDR1 is MNHEY and CDR2 is SMNVEV (reference sequence). With 3 bases clipped from V and 4 bases from J, the junction kept 18 bases outside the gene matches. CDR3 DNA sequence: TGTGCCAGCAGTTTGTATCCTGGGCTAGCGGGAATTCGAAGCACCGGGGAGCTGTTTTTT. Its protein product is CASSLYPGLAGIRSTGELFF.

The chain carries TRBV28 and TRBJ2-5; maybe TRBD2 (6 bases). CDR1 is MDHEN, CDR2 SYDVKM, per germline. With 5 bases removed from V and 5 bases from J, the gap between germline ends came to 15 bases. The CDR3 is 14 residues long. CDR3 in amino acids: CASSTALGRETQYF. CDR3 DNA: TGTGCCAGCAGTACAGCCCTAGGGAGGGAGACCCAGTACTTC.

J is TRBJ2-5 and V is TRBV19; 8 positions agree with TRBD2. CDR3 length equals 15 residues. The V and J ends lost 4 bases and 4 bases, in that order; junction bases with no gene match: 8. Per germline, CDR1 LNHDA and CDR2 SQIVND (reference sequence). CDR3: CASSRSLAGLETQYF. The CDR3 coding sequence is TGTGCCAGTAGTAGAAGCTTAGCGGGGTTAGAGACCCAGTACTTC.

The V gene is TRBV19, the J gene TRBJ1-1; D unresolved. The CDR3 runs to 11 residues. The V gene's germline CDR1 is LNHDA and CDR2 SQIVND (reference sequence). Trimming removed 5 bases at V and 10 bases at J, with 11 bases between. The CDR3 DNA is TGTGCCAGTAGTGCCGGTTTCGGAGCTTTCTTT. Translating it yields CASSAGFGAFF.

The genes are TRBV21-1 and TRBJ2-5; the D call of TRBD2 is as the table states it, not checked on the DNA. TRBV21-1 is noted as a pseudogene. The CDR3 consists of 11 residues. The CDR3 nucleotides are TGTGCCAGCAGCCGGGTTGAGACCCAGTACTTC. Protein sequence: CASSRVETQYF.